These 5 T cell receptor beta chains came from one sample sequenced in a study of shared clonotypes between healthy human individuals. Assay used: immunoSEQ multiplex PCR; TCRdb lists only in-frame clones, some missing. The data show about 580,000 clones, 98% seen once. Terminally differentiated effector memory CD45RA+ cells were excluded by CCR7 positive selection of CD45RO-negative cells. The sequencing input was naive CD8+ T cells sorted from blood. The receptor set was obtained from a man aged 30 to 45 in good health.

The CDR3 loop reads CASSPGLAGADTQYF. The CDR3 coding sequence is TGTGCCAGCAGCCCGGGACTAGCGGGAGCAGATACGCAGTATTTT. V usage is TRBV7-9 and J usage is TRBJ2-3; 14 nucleotides line up with TRBD2. CDR1 and CDR2 from the germline V gene are SEHNR and FQNEAQ (reference sequence). This CDR3 is 15 amino acids long. Losses at the gene ends were 5 bases for V and 4 bases for J; bases not matched to a gene: 2.

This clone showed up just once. This chain's CDR3 is CASRTSGLAGYEQYF. For the CDR3, the DNA is TGTGCCAGCAGGACTTCAGGACTAGCGGGCTACGAGCAGTACTTC. The rearrangement uses TRBV27 and TRBJ2-7, with TRBD2 matching over 11 bases. V lost 6 bases and J lost 3; bases outside the gene matches: 7. The CDR3 is 15 amino acids. Germline CDR1 and CDR2: MNHEY and SMNVEV (reference sequence).

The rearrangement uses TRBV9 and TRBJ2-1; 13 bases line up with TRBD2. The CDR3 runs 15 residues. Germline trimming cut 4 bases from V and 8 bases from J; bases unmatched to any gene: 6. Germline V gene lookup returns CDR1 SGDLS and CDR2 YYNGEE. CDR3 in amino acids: CASSSGLAGIDEQFF. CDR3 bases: TGTGCCAGCAGCTCGGGACTAGCGGGAATCGATGAGCAGTTCTTC. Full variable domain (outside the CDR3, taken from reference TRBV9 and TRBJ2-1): DSGVTQTPKHLITATGQRVTLRCSPRSGDLSVYWYQQSLDQGLQFLIQYYNGEERAKGNILERFSAQQFPDLHSELNLSSLELGDSALYFCASSSGLAGIDEQFFGPGTRLTVL.

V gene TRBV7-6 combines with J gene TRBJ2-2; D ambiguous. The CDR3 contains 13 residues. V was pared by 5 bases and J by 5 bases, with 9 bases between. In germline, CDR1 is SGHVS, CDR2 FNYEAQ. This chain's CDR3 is CASSEDATGELFF. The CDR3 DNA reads TGTGCCAGCAGCGAAGACGCGACCGGGGAGCTGTTTTTT.

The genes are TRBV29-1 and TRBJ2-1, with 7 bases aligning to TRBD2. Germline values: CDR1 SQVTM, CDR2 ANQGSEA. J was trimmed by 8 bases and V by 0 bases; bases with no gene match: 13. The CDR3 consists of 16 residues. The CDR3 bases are TGCAGCGTTGAAGATTTAGCGGGCACCGCATTAGATGAGCAGTTCTTC. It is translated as CSVEDLAGTALDEQFF.